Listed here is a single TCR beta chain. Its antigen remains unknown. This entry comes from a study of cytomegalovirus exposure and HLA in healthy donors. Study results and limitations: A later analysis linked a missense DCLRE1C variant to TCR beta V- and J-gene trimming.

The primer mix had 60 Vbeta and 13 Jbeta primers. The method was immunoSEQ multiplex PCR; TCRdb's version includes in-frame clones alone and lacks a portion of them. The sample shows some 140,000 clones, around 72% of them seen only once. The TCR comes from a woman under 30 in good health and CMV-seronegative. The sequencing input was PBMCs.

The CDR3 DNA sequence: TGTGCCAGCAGCTTAGTTGTGGCTCTAGCCAAAAACATTCAGTACTTC. This gives the protein CASSLVVALAKNIQYF. This sequence joins TRBV7-9 and TRBJ2-4, with D unresolved. Trimming took off 1 base at V and 0 bases at J, with 10 bases between the two ends. The V gene's germline CDR1 is SEHNR and CDR2 FQNEAQ (reference sequence). There are 16 residues in the CDR3.